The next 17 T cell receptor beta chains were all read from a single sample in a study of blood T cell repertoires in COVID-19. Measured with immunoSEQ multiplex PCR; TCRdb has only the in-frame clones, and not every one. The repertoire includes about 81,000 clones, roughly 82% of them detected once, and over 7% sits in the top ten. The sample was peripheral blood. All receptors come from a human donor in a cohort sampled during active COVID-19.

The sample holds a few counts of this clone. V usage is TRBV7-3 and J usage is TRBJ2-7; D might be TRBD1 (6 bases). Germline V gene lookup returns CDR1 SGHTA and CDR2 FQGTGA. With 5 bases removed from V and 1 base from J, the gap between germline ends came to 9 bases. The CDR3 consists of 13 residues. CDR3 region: CASSLDRSYEQYF. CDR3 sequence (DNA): TGTGCCAGCAGCCTGGACAGATCCTACGAGCAGTACTTC.

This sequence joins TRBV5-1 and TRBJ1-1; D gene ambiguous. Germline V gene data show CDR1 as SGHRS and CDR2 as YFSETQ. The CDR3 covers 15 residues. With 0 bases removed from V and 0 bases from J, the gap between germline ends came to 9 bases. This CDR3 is CASSLAGNMNTEAFF. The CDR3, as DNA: TGCGCCAGCAGCTTGGCCGGGAATATGAACACTGAAGCTTTCTTT. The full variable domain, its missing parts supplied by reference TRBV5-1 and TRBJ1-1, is KAGVTQTPRYLIKTRGQQVTLSCSPISGHRSVSWYQQTPGQGLQFLFEYFSETQRNKGNFPGRFSGRQFSNSRSEMNVSTLELGDSALYLCASSLAGNMNTEAFFGQGTRLTVV.

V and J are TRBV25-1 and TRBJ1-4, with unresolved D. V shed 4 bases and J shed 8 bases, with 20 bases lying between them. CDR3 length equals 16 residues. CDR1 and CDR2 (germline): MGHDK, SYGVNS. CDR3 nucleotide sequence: TGTGCCAGCAGTGTCCCCCCCGGGCAGGCGGGAGAAAAACTGTTTTTT. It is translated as CASSVPPGQAGEKLFF.

CDR3 sequence reads: CASSPDTEGYTF. CDR3 nucleotide sequence: TGCGCCAGCAGCCCGGACACTGAGGGCTACACCTTC. The chain recombines TRBV5-1 with TRBJ1-2; TRBD1 might be the D (5 bases). Trimming cost V 4 bases and J 8 bases, with 12 bases left between them. Germline V lookup: CDR1 SGHRS, CDR2 YFSETQ. This CDR3 is 12 amino acids long. Full variable domain (rest looked up from reference TRBV5-1 and TRBJ1-2): KAGVTQTPRYLIKTRGQQVTLSCSPISGHRSVSWYQQTPGQGLQFLFEYFSETQRNKGNFPGRFSGRQFSNSRSEMNVSTLELGDSALYLCASSPDTEGYTFGSGTRLTVV.

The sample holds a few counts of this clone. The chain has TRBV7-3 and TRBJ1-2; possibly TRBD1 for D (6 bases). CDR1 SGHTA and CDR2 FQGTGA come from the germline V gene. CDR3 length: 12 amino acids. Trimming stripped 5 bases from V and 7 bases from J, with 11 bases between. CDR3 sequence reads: CASSQAGVGYTF. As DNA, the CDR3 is TGTGCCAGCAGCCAGGCAGGGGTTGGCTACACCTTC. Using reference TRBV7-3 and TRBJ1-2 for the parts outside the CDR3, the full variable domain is GAGVSQTPSNKVTEKGKYVELRCDPISGHTALYWYRQSLGQGPEFLIYFQGTGAADDSGLPNDRFFAVRPEGSVSTLKIQRTERGDSAVYLCASSQAGVGYTFGSGTRLTVV.

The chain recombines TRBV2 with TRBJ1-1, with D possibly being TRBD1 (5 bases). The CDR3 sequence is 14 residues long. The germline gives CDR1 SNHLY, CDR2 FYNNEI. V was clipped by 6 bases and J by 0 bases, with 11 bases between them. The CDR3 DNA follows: TGTGCCAGCAGAGGACAAGCTTTGAACACTGAAGCTTTCTTT. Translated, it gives CASRGQALNTEAFF.

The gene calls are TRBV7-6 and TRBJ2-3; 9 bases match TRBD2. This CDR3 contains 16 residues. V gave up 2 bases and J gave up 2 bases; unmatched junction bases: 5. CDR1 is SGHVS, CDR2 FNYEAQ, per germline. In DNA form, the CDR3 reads TGTGCCAGCAGCTTAAAGAGCGGGGGGCCCACAGATACGCAGTATTTT. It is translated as CASSLKSGGPTDTQYF.

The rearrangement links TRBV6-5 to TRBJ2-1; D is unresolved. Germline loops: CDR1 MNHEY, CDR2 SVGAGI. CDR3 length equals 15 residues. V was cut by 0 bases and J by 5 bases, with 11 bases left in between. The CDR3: CASSYSQRPNNEQFF. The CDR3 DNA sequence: TGTGCCAGCAGTTACTCGCAGCGCCCCAACAATGAGCAGTTCTTC.

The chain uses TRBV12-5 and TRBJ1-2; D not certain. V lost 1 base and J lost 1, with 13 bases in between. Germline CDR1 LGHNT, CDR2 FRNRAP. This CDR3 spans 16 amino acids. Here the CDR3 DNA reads TGTGCTAGTGGTTTGGGCGGCGGCTTAGGTAACTATGGCTACACCTTC. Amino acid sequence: CASGLGGGLGNYGYTF.

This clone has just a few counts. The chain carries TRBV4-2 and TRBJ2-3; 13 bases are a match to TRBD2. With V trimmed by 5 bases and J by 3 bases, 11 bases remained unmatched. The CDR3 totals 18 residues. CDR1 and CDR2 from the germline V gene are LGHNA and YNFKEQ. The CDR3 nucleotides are TGTGCCAGCAGCTGGACTAGCGGGGGCCCACAGAGAACAGATACGCAGTATTTT. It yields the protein CASSWTSGGPQRTDTQYF.

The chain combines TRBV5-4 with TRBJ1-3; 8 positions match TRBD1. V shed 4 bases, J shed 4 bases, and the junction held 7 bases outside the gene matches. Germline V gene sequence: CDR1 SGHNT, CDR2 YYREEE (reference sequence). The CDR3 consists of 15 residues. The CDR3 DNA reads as TGTGCCAGCAGCAACACAGGGGGAGGAGGAAACACCATATATTTT. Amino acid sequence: CASSNTGGGGNTIYF.

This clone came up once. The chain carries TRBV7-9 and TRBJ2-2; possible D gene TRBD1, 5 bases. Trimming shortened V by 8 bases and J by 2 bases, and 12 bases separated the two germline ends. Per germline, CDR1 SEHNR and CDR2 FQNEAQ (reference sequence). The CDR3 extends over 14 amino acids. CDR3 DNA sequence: TGTGCCAGCGGTCTGACAGATAACACCGGGGAGCTGTTTTTT. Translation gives CASGLTDNTGELFF.

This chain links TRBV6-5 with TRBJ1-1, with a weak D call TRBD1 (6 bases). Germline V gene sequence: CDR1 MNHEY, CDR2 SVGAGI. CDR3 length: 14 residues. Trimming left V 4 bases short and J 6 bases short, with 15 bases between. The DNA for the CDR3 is TGTGCCAGCAGTTTCTTCGGACAGCCCTCTGAAGCTTTCTTT. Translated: CASSFFGQPSEAFF.

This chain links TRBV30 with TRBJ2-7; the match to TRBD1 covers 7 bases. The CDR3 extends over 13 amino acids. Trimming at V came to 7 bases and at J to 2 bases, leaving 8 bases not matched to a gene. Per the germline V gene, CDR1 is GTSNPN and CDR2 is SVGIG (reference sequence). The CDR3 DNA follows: TGTGCCTCGACCGGGACAGTTACCTACGAGCAGTACTTC. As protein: CASTGTVTYEQYF.

The CDR3 loop reads CASSLQGSDGYTF. CDR3 bases: TGTGCCAGCAGCTTACAGGGGTCCGATGGCTACACCTTC. V usage is TRBV13 and J usage is TRBJ1-2; possible D gene TRBD1, 6 bases. Germline values: CDR1 PRHDT, CDR2 FYEKMQ (reference sequence). There are 13 residues in the CDR3. Trimming pared 2 bases from V and 6 bases from J, leaving 10 bases between.

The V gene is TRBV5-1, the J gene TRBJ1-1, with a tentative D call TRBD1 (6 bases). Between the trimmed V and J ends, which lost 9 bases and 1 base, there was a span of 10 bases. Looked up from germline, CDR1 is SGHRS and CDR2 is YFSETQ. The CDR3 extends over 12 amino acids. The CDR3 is CATSTGNTEAFF. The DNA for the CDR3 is TGCGCCACCTCGACAGGGAACACTGAAGCTTTCTTT.

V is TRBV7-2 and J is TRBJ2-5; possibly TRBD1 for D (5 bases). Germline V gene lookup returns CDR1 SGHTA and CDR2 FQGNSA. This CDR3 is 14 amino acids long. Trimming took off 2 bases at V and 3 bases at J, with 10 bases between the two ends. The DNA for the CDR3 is TGTGCCAGCAGCTTAATTCAGGGTAAAGAGACCCAGTACTTC. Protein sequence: CASSLIQGKETQYF.